This T cell receptor (beta chain) was sequenced for a study of blood T cells in healthy people across ages. Alongside a J-beta primer mix, a sample-barcoded 5' primer served in a second PCR lasting 7 to 11 cycles. TCRdb analysed the 5' RACE reads with MiXCR anew, one entry per CDR3 protein. Of hundreds of thousands of distinct CDR3 sequences in the sample, more than 40% were seen once. The CDR3 runs 14 residues. V was pared by 6 bases and J by 7 bases, with 8 bases of the junction left unmatched. Material for sequencing was blood. This clonotype originated in an older woman in good health. The chain recombines TRBV12-3 or TRBV12-4 with TRBJ1-4; 7 nucleotides line up with TRBD1. The CDR3 sequence is CASSSTGVGEKLFF. The CDR3 region has the DNA TGTGCCAGCAGCTCAACAGGGGTGGGTGAAAAACTGTTTTTT.